The 31 T cell receptor beta chains below come from one sample, sequenced in a study of Ad26.COV2.S vaccination and SARS-CoV-2 variants. This table comes from immunoSEQ multiplex PCR, and its TCRdb copy is limited to in-frame clones, with some not included. The table lists approximately 350,000 clones, around 87% of them singletons. Specified treatment: around 19 received Ad26.COV2.S at low or high dose, single or two shots; 5 received placebo; per-sample allocation not given. Collection of the samples took place on day 63 after the first injection of vaccine or placebo. The starting material was peripheral blood, obtained in a trial of Ad26.COV2.S vaccine versus placebo. The receptor set was obtained from a person between 18 and 65 years old who received the Ad26.COV2.S COVID-19 vaccine or a placebo.

This clone has just one count. This sequence joins TRBV7-6 and TRBJ1-4; a possible D gene is TRBD1 (5 bases). With 5 bases removed from V and 8 bases from J, the gap between germline ends came to 12 bases. The CDR3 sequence is 13 residues long. From germline, CDR1 is SGHVS and CDR2 FNYEAQ. CDR3 DNA sequence: TGTGCCAGCAGCCCCGCGGGGGGGGAAAAACTGTTTTTT. Encoded protein: CASSPAGGEKLFF.

The rearrangement uses TRBV12-3 or TRBV12-4 and TRBJ1-2; 8 nucleotides agree with TRBD1. This CDR3 is 13 amino acids long. V trimming: 2 bases; J trimming: 8 bases; junction bases outside the gene matches: 4. CDR3 nucleotides: TGTGCCAGCAGTTTAAGACAGGGGACGGGCTACACCTTC. Its protein is CASSLRQGTGYTF.

The rearrangement joins TRBV5-1 to TRBJ2-2, with 7 nucleotides matching TRBD1. The V and J ends lost 2 bases and 9 bases, in that order; junction bases with no gene match: 10. Germline V gene sequence: CDR1 SGHRS, CDR2 YFSETQ. This CDR3 has 15 amino acids. The CDR3 bases are TGCGCCAGCAGCTTCTCCGGGACAGTCGGTTGGGAGCTGTTTTTT. Translation gives CASSFSGTVGWELFF.

The rearrangement uses TRBV13 and TRBJ2-5; D tentatively reads TRBD1 or TRBD2 (6 bases each). This CDR3 has 16 residues. Per the germline V gene, CDR1 is PRHDT and CDR2 is FYEKMQ (reference sequence). Trimming left V 2 bases short and J 4 bases short, with 17 bases between. This CDR3 reads CASSLSTGGGRETQYF. The CDR3 region has the DNA TGTGCCAGCAGCTTAAGTACAGGAGGGGGGCGAGAGACCCAGTACTTC.

The V gene is TRBV9, the J gene TRBJ2-3, with 10 bases lining up with TRBD1. The V gene's germline CDR1 is SGDLS and CDR2 YYNGEE. There are 16 residues in the CDR3. J was trimmed by 6 bases and V by 1 base; bases with no gene match: 8. The CDR3: CASSVSTGGVADTQYF. CDR3 nucleotides: TGTGCCAGCAGCGTATCGACAGGGGGCGTAGCGGATACGCAGTATTTT.

This chain joins TRBV9 and TRBJ2-6; D uncertain. CDR3 length: 14 amino acids. The germline V gene has CDR1 SGDLS and CDR2 YYNGEE. V lost 4 bases and J lost 0, with 5 bases in between. As DNA, the CDR3 is TGTGCCAGCAGCTCAGACTCTGGGGCCAACGTCCTGACTTTC. Translated, it gives CASSSDSGANVLTF.

The V and J genes are TRBV11-3 and TRBJ2-3; D is perhaps TRBD1 (6 bases). The CDR3 contains 16 residues. Per germline, CDR1 SGHNT and CDR2 YENEEA. The V gene lost 2 bases and the J gene lost 1 base, with 13 bases spanning the gap. The CDR3: CASSLRIGGGTDTQYF. Written as DNA, the CDR3 is TGTGCCAGCAGCTTACGGATAGGGGGTGGCACAGATACGCAGTATTTT.

The DNA for the CDR3 is TGTGCCTGGCACGGACAGGGGCGGCGCAATGAGCAGTTCTTC. As protein: CAWHGQGRRNEQFF. This chain connects TRBV30 to TRBJ2-1, with 9 nucleotides matching TRBD1. V was pared by 5 bases and J by 6 bases, with 8 bases of the junction left unmatched. The length of the CDR3 is 14 residues. Germline V gives CDR1 GTSNPN, CDR2 SVGIG (reference sequence).

V usage is TRBV19 and J usage is TRBJ1-1; 10 bases agree with TRBD1. Per the germline V gene, CDR1 is LNHDA and CDR2 is SQIVND (reference sequence). The CDR3 is 16 residues long. The V gene end was trimmed by 7 bases and the J gene end by 3 bases; junction bases not matched to a gene: 11. The CDR3 coding sequence is TGTGCCAGTATGGGGAGCACCGGGACAGGGGACACTGAAGCTTTCTTT. This translates into CASMGSTGTGDTEAFF. Complete variable domain (other parts from reference TRBV19 and TRBJ1-1): DGGITQSPKYLFRKEGQNVTLSCEQNLNHDAMYWYRQDPGQGLRLIYYSQIVNDFQKGDIAEGYSVSREKKESFPLTVTSAQKNPTAFYLCASMGSTGTGDTEAFFGQGTRLTVV.

The V and J genes are TRBV1 and TRBJ1-5. TRBV1 is a pseudogene locus. This CDR3 has 15 residues. The CDR3 reads CTSSQVGSPNQPQHF. DNA of the CDR3: TGCACCAGCAGCCAAGTTGGAAGCCCCAATCAGCCCCAGCATTTT.

This clone was recorded once. This sequence joins TRBV2 and TRBJ1-6, with 7 nucleotides matching TRBD1. Per germline, CDR1 SNHLY and CDR2 FYNNEI. There are 15 residues in the CDR3. After removal of 6 bases from V and 8 bases from J, the junction contained 10 bases not matched to a gene. CDR3 residues: CASRADRVGDSPLHF. The CDR3 DNA follows: TGTGCCAGCAGAGCTGACAGGGTTGGGGATTCACCCCTCCACTTT. The whole variable domain, filled in from reference TRBV2 and TRBJ1-6, reads EPEVTQTPSHQVTQMGQEVILRCVPISNHLYFYWYRQILGQKVEFLVSFYNNEISEKSEIFDDQFSVERPDGSNFTLKIRSTKLEDSAMYFCASRADRVGDSPLHFGNGTRLTVT.

V gene TRBV10-3 combines with J gene TRBJ2-7; 9 nucleotides agree with TRBD2. The CDR3 consists of 14 residues. Germline assignment: CDR1 ENHRY and CDR2 SYGVKD. The trim removed 8 bases at V and 3 bases at J, leaving 8 bases unmatched. The CDR3 DNA reads as TGTGCCATCCGGTCGCTAGCGGGGCACTACGAGCAGTACTTC. It encodes CAIRSLAGHYEQYF.

This clone was seen a single time. J is TRBJ1-2 and V is TRBV7-9; 7 bases fit TRBD1. The junction had 10 bases not matched to a gene; V was cut back by 4 bases and J by 5 bases. The CDR3 has 15 amino acids. From germline, CDR1 is SEHNR and CDR2 FQNEAQ (reference sequence). This chain's CDR3 is CASSSLEGAPYGYTF. DNA for the CDR3: TGTGCCAGCAGCTCGTTAGAGGGGGCCCCATATGGCTACACCTTC.

This clone was observed many times. The genes are TRBV27 and TRBJ1-1; D is unresolved. Looked up from germline, CDR1 is MNHEY and CDR2 is SMNVEV (reference sequence). This CDR3 contains 11 residues. Trimming shortened V by 6 bases and J by 3 bases, and 5 bases separated the two germline ends. This CDR3 is CASRVHTEAFF. The DNA for the CDR3 is TGTGCCAGCAGAGTGCACACTGAAGCTTTCTTT.

The V gene is TRBV4-1, the J gene TRBJ1-1; D possibly corresponds to TRBD1 (5 bases). Germline V gene sequence: CDR1 MGHRA, CDR2 YSYEKL. The CDR3 is made up of 20 amino acids. The ends were cut back, 4 bases at V and 0 bases at J, with 27 bases in the middle. Written as DNA, the CDR3 is TGCGCCAGCAGCCCAAGAAGGTTATGGGGCAGGGAGAAGATGAACACTGAAGCTTTCTTT. This sequence encodes CASSPRRLWGREKMNTEAFF.

The chain employs TRBV3-1 (or the pseudogene TRBV3-2) and TRBJ2-5, with TRBD2 matching over 8 bases. This CDR3 has 16 amino acids. The germline V gene encodes CDR1 LGHDT and CDR2 YNNKEL (reference sequence). V lost 4 bases to trimming and J lost 5 bases; unmatched junction nucleotides: 12. The CDR3 here is CASSPSQRGGGETQYF. CDR3 coding DNA: TGTGCCAGCAGCCCGTCTCAACGGGGGGGAGGGGAGACCCAGTACTTC.

The V gene is TRBV4-1, the J gene TRBJ2-7; possible D gene TRBD1, 6 bases. Germline-derived CDR1 and CDR2 are MGHRA and YSYEKL. The CDR3 spans 13 residues. V was cut by 5 bases and J by 5 bases, with 13 bases left in between. The CDR3 reads CASSWTARDEQYF. CDR3 DNA: TGCGCCAGCAGCTGGACAGCCCGCGACGAGCAGTACTTC.

This chain links TRBV11-2 with TRBJ2-7; D perhaps matches TRBD1 (6 bases). V was clipped by 9 bases and J by 6 bases, with 18 bases between them. CDR1 SGHAT and CDR2 FQNNGV come from the germline V gene. This CDR3 is built from 13 residues. CDR3 protein: CASFRGGMSEQYF. The CDR3 DNA reads TGTGCCAGTTTTAGAGGGGGTATGAGCGAGCAGTACTTC.

This chain links TRBV29-1 with TRBJ2-7; D not certain. Germline CDR1 SQVTM, CDR2 ANQGSEA. V shed 4 bases and J shed 7 bases, with 14 bases lying between them. This CDR3 is 12 amino acids long. This CDR3 is CSVASASAEQYF. In DNA, the CDR3 is TGCAGCGTTGCCTCGGCGTCGGCAGAGCAGTACTTC.

This chain links TRBV19 with TRBJ2-7; 9 positions agree with TRBD1. Germline lookup yields CDR1 LNHDA and CDR2 SQIVND (reference sequence). The J segment lost 4 bases and the V segment lost 6 bases, leaving 4 bases of the junction unmatched. The CDR3 contains 13 residues. CDR3 amino acids: CASRDRGQYEQYF. The CDR3 region has the DNA TGTGCCAGTAGGGACAGGGGACAATACGAGCAGTACTTC.

This sequence joins TRBV24-1 and TRBJ2-1, with D unresolved. V was clipped by 5 bases and J by 0 bases, with 10 bases between them. The CDR3 runs to 15 residues. Germline CDR1 KGHDR, CDR2 SFDVKD. The CDR3 reads CATSAALGSYNEQFF. CDR3 bases: TGTGCCACCAGTGCTGCCCTTGGCTCCTACAATGAGCAGTTCTTC.

This clone appeared a single time. The chain is built from TRBV24-1 and TRBJ2-1; TRBD2 is a possible D gene (5 bases). Trimming pared 0 bases from V and 4 bases from J, leaving 9 bases between. Germline V gene lookup returns CDR1 KGHDR and CDR2 SFDVKD. This CDR3 has 15 amino acids. CDR3 nucleotides: TGTGCCACCAGTGATTTGTCGGGGATATACAATGAGCAGTTCTTC. This sequence encodes CATSDLSGIYNEQFF.

The gene calls are TRBV3-1 (or the pseudogene TRBV3-2) and TRBJ2-1; D is ambiguous. The germline V gene encodes CDR1 LGHDT and CDR2 YNNKEL (reference sequence). The CDR3 is 13 amino acids. The ends were cut back, 2 bases at V and 3 bases at J, with 5 bases in the middle. CDR3 in amino acids: CASSQTDYNEQFF. The CDR3, as DNA: TGTGCCAGCAGCCAAACAGACTACAATGAGCAGTTCTTC.

This chain connects TRBV30 to TRBJ2-2, with unresolved D. The ends were cut back, 2 bases at V and 8 bases at J, with 9 bases in the middle. This CDR3 is built from 12 residues. Germline CDR1 GTSNPN, CDR2 SVGIG (reference sequence). CDR3 in amino acids: CAWSPQWGELFF. The CDR3, as DNA: TGTGCCTGGAGTCCCCAATGGGGGGAGCTGTTTTTT.

The chain couples TRBV5-1 to TRBJ2-3, with D maybe TRBD1 (6 bases). Germline V gene sequence: CDR1 SGHRS, CDR2 YFSETQ. Trimming stripped 1 base from V and 2 bases from J, with 14 bases between. The CDR3 loop spans 16 amino acids. As DNA, the CDR3 is TGCGCCAGCAGCTTGATTTTGGGGGCCCTCACAGATACGCAGTATTTT. It is translated as CASSLILGALTDTQYF. Using reference TRBV5-1 and TRBJ2-3 for the parts outside the CDR3, the full variable domain is KAGVTQTPRYLIKTRGQQVTLSCSPISGHRSVSWYQQTPGQGLQFLFEYFSETQRNKGNFPGRFSGRQFSNSRSEMNVSTLELGDSALYLCASSLILGALTDTQYFGPGTRLTVL.

CDR3 nucleotides: TGTGCCTGGAGCGGTGGGGAGCGCTATGGCTACACCTTC. Translation: CAWSGGERYGYTF. The chain carries TRBV30 and TRBJ1-2; no clear D gene. Trimming cost V 3 bases and J 4 bases, with 12 bases left between them. Germline CDR1 GTSNPN, CDR2 SVGIG (reference sequence). CDR3 length: 13 residues. Together with reference TRBV30 and TRBJ1-2, the CDR3 gives the full variable domain: SQTIHQWPATLVQPVGSPLSLECTVEGTSNPNLYWYRQAAGRGLQLLFYSVGIGQISSEVPQNLSASRPQDRQFILSSKKLLLSDSGFYLCAWSGGERYGYTFGSGTRLTVV.

On this clone: This specimen includes other DNA sequences encoding the same CDR3. The V gene is TRBV30, the J gene TRBJ1-2; no definite D call. With 1 base removed from V and 2 bases from J, the gap between germline ends came to 5 bases. The germline CDR1 and CDR2 sequences are GTSNPN and SVGIG (reference sequence). The CDR3 is 12 amino acids. The CDR3 reads CAWSGSNYGYTF. The CDR3 nucleotides are TGTGCCTGGAGTGGTTCCAACTATGGCTACACCTTC.

This clone was seen once. This rearrangement joins TRBV2 to TRBJ1-1; D gene unclear. V was shortened by 3 bases and J by 10 bases, with 12 bases between the two germline ends. This CDR3 has 12 amino acids. Germline lookup yields CDR1 SNHLY and CDR2 FYNNEI. This CDR3 is CASSDFRGRAFF. The CDR3 DNA sequence: TGTGCCAGCAGTGATTTCAGAGGAAGAGCTTTCTTT.

This CDR3 reads CASTLSADSNEQFF. In DNA form, the CDR3 reads TGTGCCAGCACTCTCTCCGCAGACAGCAATGAGCAGTTCTTC. The V and J genes are TRBV2 and TRBJ2-1; perhaps TRBD1 as D (5 bases). The CDR3 has 14 residues. V lost 7 bases and J 6 bases, leaving 16 bases between the germline ends. CDR1 and CDR2 from the germline V gene are SNHLY and FYNNEI.

The chain links TRBV19 to TRBJ2-3; D is undetermined. The germline CDR1 and CDR2 sequences are LNHDA and SQIVND (reference sequence). Trimming left V 5 bases short and J 3 bases short, with 12 bases between. The CDR3 is made up of 14 amino acids. The CDR3 nucleotides are TGTGCCAGTAGTTGGGCCGAAGGAACAGATACGCAGTATTTT. This gives the protein CASSWAEGTDTQYF.

The rearrangement uses TRBV11-3 and TRBJ1-1; tentatively, D is TRBD1 (5 bases). Trimming removed 2 bases at V and 6 bases at J, with 10 bases between. The germline gives CDR1 SGHNT, CDR2 YENEEA. CDR3 length: 13 residues. Written as DNA, the CDR3 is TGTGCCAGCAGCTTAAGGCAGGGCGCTGAAGCTTTCTTT. Protein product: CASSLRQGAEAFF.